This entry is about one T cell receptor (beta chain). Germline V gives CDR1 ENHRY, CDR2 SYGVKD. This CDR3 is built from 11 residues. Between the trimmed V and J ends, which lost 11 bases and 10 bases, there was a span of 15 bases. Method: immunoSEQ multiplex PCR; TCRdb's copy keeps in-frame clones and lacks some. The sample contains 150,000 to 200,000 clones, 85% to 95% of which appear only once. The data were taken from a study of control samples from healthy donors and cancer patients. Sequencing was performed on blood. The sequence derives from a man between 18 and 35 years old in good health. The rearrangement joins TRBV10-3 to TRBJ2-1; TRBD1 might be the D (6 bases). CDR3 coding DNA: TGTGCCTCCCGGGGACAACAAGAGCAGTTCTTC. This gives the protein CASRGQQEQFF.